This is a list of T cell receptor beta chains from one sample in a study of glioma-infiltrating T cells after dendritic cell vaccination. The protocol was immunoSEQ multiplex PCR, while the TCRdb copy is restricted to in-frame clones and leaves out a portion. The data contain more than 95,000 clones, around 87% of them singletons. Sequences were derived from blood, sampled after dendritic cell vaccination. The receptors derive from a human donor with glioblastoma. Each CDR3 is given without its conserved first and last residue.

CDR3 length,J gene,V gene,CDR3 protein
15,TRBJ1-5,TRBV29-1,SVARFVTAVGNQPQH
13,TRBJ1-5,TRBV30,AWSAGQGSNQPQH
9,TRBJ1-2,TRBV10-1,ASIETYGYT
16,TRBJ2-1,TRBV12-5,ASGAGTSGWSSYNEQF
13,TRBJ2-7,TRBV10-3,AISESPPRAYEQY
12,TRBJ2-3,TRBV10-1,ASSRGLAAEGQY
13,TRBJ1-2,TRBV11-2,ASSLDSGQGYGYT
14,TRBJ2-7,TRBV6-6,ASRTTGVAGSYEQY
13,TRBJ2-1,TRBV6-5,ASRMTGERYNEQF
13,TRBJ2-2,TRBV7-3,ASSSGTLYTGELF